This entry is about one T cell receptor (beta chain). The antigen is not known. The data originate from a study of cytotoxic CD8 clonotypes in ibrutinib-treated CLL. At the level of the study: Response samples were taken after a median of approximately 12 months on treatment, range 6 to 36. Samples showed on average around 260,000 productive templates and roughly 90,000 productive rearrangements. Points from the study as a whole: Circulating CD8+ T-cell counts were tracked by baseline clonality, which exceeded that of age-matched healthy donors. Clonality grew at ibrutinib response; at progression, it decreased back toward baseline.

Sequenced by immunoSEQ multiplex PCR; TCRdb stores in-frame clones only, minus some. The sample has around 130,000 clones, 84% seen once. CDR1 is LNHNV and CDR2 is YYDKDF in the germline V gene (reference sequence). The CDR3 extends over 14 amino acids. With V trimmed by 1 base and J by 5 bases, 4 bases remained unmatched. The sequences come from PBMCs, collected after 24 months of ibrutinib treatment. The chain joins TRBV15 to TRBJ1-1; 7 bases are a match to TRBD1. The TCR sequence derives from a human donor with chronic lymphocytic leukemia. DNA of the CDR3: TGTGCCACCAGCAGAGGTAGGGGGCGGACTGAAGCTTTCTTT. This encodes CATSRGRGRTEAFF.